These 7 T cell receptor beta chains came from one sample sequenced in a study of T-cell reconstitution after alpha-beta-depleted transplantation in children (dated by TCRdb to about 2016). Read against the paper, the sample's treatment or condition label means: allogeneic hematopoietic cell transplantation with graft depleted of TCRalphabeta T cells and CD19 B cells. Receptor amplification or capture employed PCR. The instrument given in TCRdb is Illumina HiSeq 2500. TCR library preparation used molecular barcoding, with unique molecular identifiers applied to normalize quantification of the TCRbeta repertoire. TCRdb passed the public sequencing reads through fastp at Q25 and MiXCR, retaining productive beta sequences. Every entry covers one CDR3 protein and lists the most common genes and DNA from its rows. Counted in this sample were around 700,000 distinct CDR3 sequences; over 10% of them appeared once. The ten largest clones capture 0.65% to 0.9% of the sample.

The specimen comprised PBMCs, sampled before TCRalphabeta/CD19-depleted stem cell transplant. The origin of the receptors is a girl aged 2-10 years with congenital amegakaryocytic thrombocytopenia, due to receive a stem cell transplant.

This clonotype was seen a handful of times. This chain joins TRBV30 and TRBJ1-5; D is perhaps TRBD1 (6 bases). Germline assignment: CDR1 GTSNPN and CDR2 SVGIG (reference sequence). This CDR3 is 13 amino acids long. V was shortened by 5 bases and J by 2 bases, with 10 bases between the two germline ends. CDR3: CAWGEGGNQPQHF. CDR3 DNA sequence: TGTGCCTGGGGGGAGGGGGGCAATCAGCCCCAGCATTTT.

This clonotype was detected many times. This CDR3 is CSAELVYNEQFF. DNA for the CDR3: TGCAGTGCCGAACTAGTCTACAATGAGCAGTTCTTC. The chain employs TRBV20-1 and TRBJ2-1, with TRBD2 as a possible D gene (5 bases). Per the germline V gene, CDR1 is DFQATT and CDR2 is SNEGSKA (reference sequence). This CDR3 is built from 12 residues. V gave up 6 bases and J gave up 3 bases, with 9 bases separating them.

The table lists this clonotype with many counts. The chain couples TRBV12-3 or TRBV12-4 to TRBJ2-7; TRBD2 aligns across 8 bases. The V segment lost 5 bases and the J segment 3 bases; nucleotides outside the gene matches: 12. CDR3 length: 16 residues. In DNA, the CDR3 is TGTGCCAGCAGTGCCCGACCGGGACTAGGTAGCTACGAGCAGTACTTC. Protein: CASSARPGLGSYEQYF.

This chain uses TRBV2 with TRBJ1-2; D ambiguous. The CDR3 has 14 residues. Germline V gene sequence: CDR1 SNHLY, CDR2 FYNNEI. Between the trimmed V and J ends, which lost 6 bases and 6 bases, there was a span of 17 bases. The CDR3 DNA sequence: TGTGCCAGCAGCCTCCCAAGTCCCGGGAATGGCTACACCTTC. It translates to CASSLPSPGNGYTF.

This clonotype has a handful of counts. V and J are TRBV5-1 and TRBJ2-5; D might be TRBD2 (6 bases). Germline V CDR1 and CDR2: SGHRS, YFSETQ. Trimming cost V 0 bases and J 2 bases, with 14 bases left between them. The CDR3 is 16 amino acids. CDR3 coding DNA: TGCGCCAGCAGCTTGGTCAGCGGGCCCGCTCAAGAGACCCAGTACTTC. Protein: CASSLVSGPAQETQYF.

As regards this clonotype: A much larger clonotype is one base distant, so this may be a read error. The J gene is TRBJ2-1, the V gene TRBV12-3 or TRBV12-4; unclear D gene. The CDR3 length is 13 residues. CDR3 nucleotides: TGTACCAGCAGTTGGGTCTCCTACAATGAGCAGTTCTTC. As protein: CTSSWVSYNEQFF.

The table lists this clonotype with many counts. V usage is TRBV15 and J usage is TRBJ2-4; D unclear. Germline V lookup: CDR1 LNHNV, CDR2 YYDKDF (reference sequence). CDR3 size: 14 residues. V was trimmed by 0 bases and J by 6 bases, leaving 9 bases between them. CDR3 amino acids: CATSRDPSANIQYF. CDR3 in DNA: TGTGCCACCAGCAGAGATCCGTCAGCAAACATTCAGTACTTC.